The 22 T cell receptor beta chains below were found in one sample sequenced in a study of metastatic and nonmetastatic thyroid tumors. TCRdb called clones again from the PCR reads with MiXCR. The repertoire holds 25,000 to 30,000 clones, with approximately 15% as singletons. Patients had received no treatment of any kind before thyroid surgery. Specimen: blood. The receptor source for this set is a male donor with papillary thyroid cancer or a benign thyroid nodule (not recorded which). Some clones in this sample may be carry-over from other donors' samples.

The chain is built from TRBV11-2 and TRBJ2-6; D is unclear. CDR3 length: 16 amino acids. The germline CDR1 and CDR2 sequences are SGHAT and FQNNGV. Trimming stripped 5 bases from V and 4 bases from J, with 15 bases between. CDR3 sequence: CASSPWCLAGANVLTF. As DNA, the CDR3 is TGTGCCAGCAGCCCGTGGTGCCTCGCCGGGGCCAACGTCCTGACTTTC.

In its sample, this clone was seen many times. This chain uses TRBV24-1 with TRBJ2-2, with 7 nucleotides matching TRBD1. The CDR3 length is 14 residues. The V and J ends lost 4 bases and 3 bases, in that order; junction bases with no gene match: 1. CDR1 KGHDR and CDR2 SFDVKD come from the germline V gene. CDR3 bases: TGTGCCACCAGTGAGACAGGGTACACCGGGGAGCTGTTTTTT. Translation gives CATSETGYTGELFF.

This chain connects TRBV30 to TRBJ2-2; a weak D match, TRBD1 (6 bases). Germline V gene lookup returns CDR1 GTSNPN and CDR2 SVGIG (reference sequence). This CDR3 is 14 amino acids long. V gave up 1 base and J gave up 6 bases, with 12 bases separating them. The CDR3 here is CAWSGDMDPGELFF. The CDR3 DNA follows: TGTGCCTGGAGTGGGGACATGGATCCCGGGGAGCTGTTTTTT.

This clone was detected a few times. A read error may produce the germline difference seen at one junction end. The chain recombines TRBV6-1 with TRBJ2-7; D possibly corresponds to TRBD2 (5 bases). Germline V gene sequence: CDR1 MNHNS, CDR2 SASEGT. CDR3 size: 14 residues. This chain's CDR3 is CASTLMVRDYEHHF. CDR3 in DNA: TGTGCCAGCACCCTGATGGTAAGAGACTACGAGCATCACTTC.

Note on this clone: This may arise from a read error, as a much more abundant clone is one base away. V and J are TRBV19 and TRBJ1-2, with a possible D match to TRBD1 (6 bases). Germline-derived CDR1 and CDR2 are LNHDA and SQIVND (reference sequence). The CDR3 spans 13 residues. The CDR3 sequence: CAITTLQGRGYAF. The CDR3 nucleotides are TGTGCCATTACCACTCTACAGGGCCGTGGCTACGCCTTC. The entire variable domain, with the rest obtained from reference TRBV19 and TRBJ1-2, is as follows: DGGITQSPKYLFRKEGQNVTLSCEQNLNHDAMYWYRQDPGQGLRLIYYSQIVNDFQKGDIAEGYSVSREKKESFPLTVTSAQKNPTAFYLCAITTLQGRGYAFGSGTRLTVV.

This clone has a count of ten or more. The chain employs TRBV19 and TRBJ2-7; 7 bases match TRBD1. The germline V gene encodes CDR1 LNHDA and CDR2 SQIVND (reference sequence). This CDR3 contains 12 residues. V was pared by 9 bases and J by 3 bases, with 5 bases of the junction left unmatched. The chain's CDR3 is CASGQGVYEQYF. The CDR3 DNA reads as TGTGCCAGCGGCCAGGGGGTCTACGAGCAGTACTTC.

The CDR3, as DNA: TGCAGTTCTATCCGCCTGGAGCAGTACTTC. Translation: CSSIRLEQYF. V and J are TRBV20-1 and TRBJ2-7; D gene uncertain. Germline loops: CDR1 DFQATT, CDR2 SNEGSKA (reference sequence). The CDR3 has 10 residues. Between the trimmed V and J ends, which lost 8 bases and 7 bases, there was a span of 12 bases.

This clone came up many times. The chain is built from TRBV11-2 and TRBJ2-3; D may correspond to TRBD1 or TRBD2 (6 bases each). The CDR3 totals 15 residues. Per the germline V gene, CDR1 is SGHAT and CDR2 is FQNNGV. Trimming took 5 bases from V and 8 from J, leaving 20 bases between them. The CDR3: CASSGTGADRATQYF. In DNA, the CDR3 is TGTGCCAGCAGCGGAACGGGGGCCGATAGGGCTACGCAGTATTTT. Full variable domain (rest looked up from reference TRBV11-2 and TRBJ2-3): EAGVAQSPRYKIIEKRQSVAFWCNPISGHATLYWYQQILGQGPKLLIQFQNNGVVDDSQLPKDRFSAERLKGVDSTLKIQPAKLEDSAVYLCASSGTGADRATQYFGPGTRLTVL.

In this sample, this clone turned up many times. The CDR3: CASSYWGLAEQFF. The CDR3 nucleotides are TGTGCCAGCAGTTACTGGGGACTAGCGGAGCAGTTCTTC. V is TRBV6-5 and J is TRBJ2-1; 10 bases map to TRBD2. The CDR3 runs 13 residues. The germline V gene encodes CDR1 MNHEY and CDR2 SVGAGI. V lost 1 base to trimming and J lost 10 bases; unmatched junction nucleotides: 1.

This clone appeared many times. This could be a read error, since a much larger clone is one nucleotide away. The chain carries TRBV5-1 and TRBJ2-1, with 9 bases that match TRBD2. Germline V gene sequence: CDR1 SGHRS, CDR2 YFSETQ. This CDR3 has 15 residues. CDR3 sequence (DNA): TGCGCCAGCAGTTCTGGGGGACTAGCAAGCAATGAGCAGCTCTTC. It yields the protein CASSSGGLASNEQLF.

The table lists this clone with many counts. The chain carries TRBV20-1 and TRBJ2-7; D unresolved. The V gene's germline CDR1 is DFQATT and CDR2 SNEGSKA (reference sequence). There are 12 residues in the CDR3. With 6 bases removed from V and 4 bases from J, the gap between germline ends came to 13 bases. CDR3: CSASASRYEQYF. CDR3 bases: TGCAGTGCGTCCGCCTCAAGGTACGAGCAGTACTTC.

This clone appeared many times. The CDR3 DNA reads as TGTGCCAGCAGTGAGGCGGTTGAGCGGGAGGCCGACTCCTACAATGAGCAGTTCTTC. Translated: CASSEAVEREADSYNEQFF. The J gene is TRBJ2-1, the V gene TRBV6-4; 9 bases align to TRBD2. CDR3 length equals 19 residues. V lost 3 bases and J lost 0; bases outside the gene matches: 12. In germline, CDR1 is MRHNA, CDR2 SNTAGT.

This clone was found many times. The rearrangement links TRBV11-3 to TRBJ2-5, with 10 bases fitting TRBD2. Germline-derived CDR1 and CDR2 are SGHNT and YENEEA. This CDR3 has 17 residues. The J segment lost 4 bases and the V segment lost 0 bases, leaving 8 bases of the junction unmatched. The DNA for the CDR3 is TGTGCCAGCAGCTTAGAAACTAGCGGGATAAATTTAGAGACCCAGTACTTC. This gives the protein CASSLETSGINLETQYF.

The table lists this clone with a count of one. J is TRBJ2-3 and V is TRBV7-8, with D perhaps TRBD1 (5 bases). CDR1 and CDR2 (germline): SGHVS, FQNEAQ. V lost 5 bases and J lost 2, with 20 bases in between. The CDR3 covers 17 residues. This chain's CDR3 is CASSALSGQNPTDTQYF. Here the CDR3 DNA reads TGTGCCAGCAGCGCACTATCAGGACAAAATCCCACAGATACGCAGTATTTT.

Regarding this clone: This may arise from a read error, as a much more abundant clone is one base away. As DNA, the CDR3 is TGTGCCAGCAGCGGGCGACAGGTCTCCCCTGGGGCCAACGTCCTGACTTTC. Amino acid sequence: CASSGRQVSPGANVLTF. The chain links TRBV9 to TRBJ2-6, with D maybe TRBD1 (6 bases). The CDR3 loop spans 17 amino acids. The germline V gene has CDR1 SGDLS and CDR2 YYNGEE. V lost 3 bases to trimming and J lost 2 bases, with 15 bases between them.

Comment on this clone: Since the CDR3 does not end with the conserved phenylalanine or tryptophan, this likely comes from a read error. CDR3 nucleotide sequence: TGTGCCAGCAGTCCCTTCGGACTATTTGGCGCCGGGGAGCTGTTTGTT. Amino acid sequence: CASSPFGLFGAGELFV. J is TRBJ2-2 and V is TRBV27, with a possible D match to TRBD2 (6 bases). The V end was cut by 5 bases, the J end by 6 bases, with 19 bases between. Per the germline V gene, CDR1 is MNHEY and CDR2 is SMNVEV (reference sequence). The CDR3 contains 16 residues.

This clone was recorded many times. The chain carries TRBV3-1 and TRBJ2-7; 11 bases line up with TRBD2. J was trimmed by 2 bases and V by 3 bases; bases with no gene match: 3. This CDR3 has 15 amino acids. Germline CDR1 reads LGHDT; CDR2 reads YNNKEL (reference sequence). CDR3 amino acids: CASSQTSGVAYEQYF. The CDR3 DNA follows: TGTGCCAGCAGCCAGACTAGCGGGGTAGCCTACGAGCAGTACTTC.

Relative to its sample, this clone is medium-sized (0.01 to 0.1%). The chain links TRBV5-1 to TRBJ1-6; the D is unclear. The germline V and J ends were trimmed by 0 bases and 5 bases, with 6 bases remaining between them. The germline gives CDR1 SGHRS, CDR2 YFSETQ. The CDR3 has 14 residues. The CDR3 loop reads CASSLGQDNSPLHF. The CDR3 DNA sequence: TGCGCCAGCAGCTTGGGGCAGGATAATTCACCCCTCCACTTT. Full variable domain (missing parts from reference TRBV5-1 and TRBJ1-6): KAGVTQTPRYLIKTRGQQVTLSCSPISGHRSVSWYQQTPGQGLQFLFEYFSETQRNKGNFPGRFSGRQFSNSRSEMNVSTLELGDSALYLCASSLGQDNSPLHFGNGTRLTVT.

The sample holds many counts of this clone. The chain carries TRBV7-4 and TRBJ2-3; no reliable D call. The V end was cut by 5 bases, the J end by 2 bases, with 8 bases between. This CDR3 is 13 amino acids long. The germline CDR1 and CDR2 sequences are SGHVT and SQSDAQ. CDR3 coding DNA: TGTGCCAGCAGCCCCGTGGTCACAGATACGCAGTATTTT. Translated: CASSPVVTDTQYF. The full variable domain, its missing parts supplied by reference TRBV7-4 and TRBJ2-3, is GAGVSQSPRYKVAKRGRDVALRCDSISGHVTLYWYRQTLGQGSEVLTYSQSDAQRDKSGRPSGRFSAERPERSVSTLKIQRTEQGDSAVYLCASSPVVTDTQYFGPGTRLTVL.

This clone was observed many times. The V gene is TRBV7-6, the J gene TRBJ2-7; 11 positions agree with TRBD1. The length of the CDR3 is 17 residues. Germline-derived CDR1 and CDR2 are SGHVS and FNYEAQ. The V and J ends lost 1 base and 5 bases, in that order; junction bases with no gene match: 10. The CDR3 is CASSLVSLGQGANEQYF. As DNA, the CDR3 is TGTGCCAGCAGCTTAGTTTCTCTCGGACAGGGGGCCAACGAGCAGTACTTC.

This clone was found many times. The sample has other DNA sequences that encode this CDR3 too. V gene TRBV10-3 combines with J gene TRBJ1-2, with a weak D call TRBD1 (6 bases). Germline V gene data show CDR1 as ENHRY and CDR2 as SYGVKD. The CDR3 contains 15 residues. V dropped 6 bases and J dropped 8 bases, with 22 bases sitting between them. The CDR3 sequence is CAISRQFRGARGYTF. CDR3 nucleotide sequence: TGTGCCATCAGCCGGCAGTTTCGGGGGGCGCGCGGCTACACCTTC.

At least ten counts were recorded for this clone. The chain carries TRBV5-1 and TRBJ1-1; TRBD1 aligns across 8 bases. The CDR3 is made up of 14 amino acids. Germline lookup yields CDR1 SGHRS and CDR2 YFSETQ. The junction had 5 bases not matched to a gene; V was cut back by 3 bases and J by 4 bases. CDR3 in DNA: TGCGCCAGCAGCTCACAGGGGGGACCCACTGAAGCTTTCTTT. Translated, it gives CASSSQGGPTEAFF.